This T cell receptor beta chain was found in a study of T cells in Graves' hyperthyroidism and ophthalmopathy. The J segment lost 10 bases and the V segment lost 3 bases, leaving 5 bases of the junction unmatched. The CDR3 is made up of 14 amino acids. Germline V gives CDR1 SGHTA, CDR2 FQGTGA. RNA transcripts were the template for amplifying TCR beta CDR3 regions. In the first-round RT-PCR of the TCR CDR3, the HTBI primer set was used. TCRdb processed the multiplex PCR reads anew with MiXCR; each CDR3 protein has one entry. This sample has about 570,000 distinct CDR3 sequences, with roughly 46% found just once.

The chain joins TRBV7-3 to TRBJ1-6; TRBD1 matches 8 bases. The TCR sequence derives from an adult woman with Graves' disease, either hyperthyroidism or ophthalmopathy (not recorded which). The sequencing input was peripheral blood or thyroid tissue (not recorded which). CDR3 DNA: TGTGCCAGCAGCTTGCGACAGGGGCAATCACCCCTCCACTTT. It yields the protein CASSLRQGQSPLHF.